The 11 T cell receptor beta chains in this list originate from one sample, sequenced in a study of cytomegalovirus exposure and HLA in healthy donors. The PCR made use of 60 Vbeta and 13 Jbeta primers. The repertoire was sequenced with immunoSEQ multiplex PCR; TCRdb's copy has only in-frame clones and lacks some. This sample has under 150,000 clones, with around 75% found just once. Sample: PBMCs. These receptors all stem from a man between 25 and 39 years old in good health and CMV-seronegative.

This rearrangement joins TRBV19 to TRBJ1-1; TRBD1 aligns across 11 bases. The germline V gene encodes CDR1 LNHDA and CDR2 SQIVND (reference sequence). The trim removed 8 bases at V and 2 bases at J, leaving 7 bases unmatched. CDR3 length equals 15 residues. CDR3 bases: TGTGCCAGTCACGGACAGGGGGCGGCCAACACTGAAGCTTTCTTT. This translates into CASHGQGAANTEAFF.

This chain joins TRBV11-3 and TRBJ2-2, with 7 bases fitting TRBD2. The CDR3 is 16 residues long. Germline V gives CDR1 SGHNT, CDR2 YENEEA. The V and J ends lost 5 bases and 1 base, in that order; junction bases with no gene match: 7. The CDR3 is CASSKVASGNTGELFF. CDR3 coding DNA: TGTGCCAGCAGCAAGGTGGCTAGCGGGAACACCGGGGAGCTGTTTTTT.

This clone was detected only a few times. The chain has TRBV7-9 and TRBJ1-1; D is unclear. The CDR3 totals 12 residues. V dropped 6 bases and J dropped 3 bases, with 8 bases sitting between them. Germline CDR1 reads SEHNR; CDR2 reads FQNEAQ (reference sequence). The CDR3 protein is CASRPGDTEAFF. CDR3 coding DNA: TGTGCCAGCAGGCCAGGTGACACTGAAGCTTTCTTT.

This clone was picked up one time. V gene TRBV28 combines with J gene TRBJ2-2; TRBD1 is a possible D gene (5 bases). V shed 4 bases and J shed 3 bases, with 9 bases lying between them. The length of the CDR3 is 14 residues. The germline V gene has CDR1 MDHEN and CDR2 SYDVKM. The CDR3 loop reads CASSYRQHTGELFF. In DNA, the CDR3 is TGTGCCAGCAGTTACCGACAGCACACCGGGGAGCTGTTTTTT. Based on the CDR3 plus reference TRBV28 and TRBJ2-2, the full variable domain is DVKVTQSSRYLVKRTGEKVFLECVQDMDHENMFWYRQDPGLGLRLIYFSYDVKMKEKGDIPEGYSVSREKKERFSLILESASTNQTSMYLCASSYRQHTGELFFGEGSRLTVL.

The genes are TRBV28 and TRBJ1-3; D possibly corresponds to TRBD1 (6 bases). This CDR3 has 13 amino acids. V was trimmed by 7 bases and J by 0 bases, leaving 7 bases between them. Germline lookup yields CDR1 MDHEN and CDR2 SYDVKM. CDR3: CASTTGSGNTIYF. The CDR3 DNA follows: TGTGCCAGCACGACAGGCTCTGGAAACACCATATATTTT.

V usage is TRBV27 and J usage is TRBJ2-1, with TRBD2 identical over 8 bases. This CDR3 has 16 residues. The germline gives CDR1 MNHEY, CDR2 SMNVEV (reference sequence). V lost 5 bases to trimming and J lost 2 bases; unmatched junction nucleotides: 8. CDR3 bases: TGTGCCAGCAGTCCCTTGTCGACTAGCGCCTACAATGAGCAGTTCTTC. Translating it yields CASSPLSTSAYNEQFF.

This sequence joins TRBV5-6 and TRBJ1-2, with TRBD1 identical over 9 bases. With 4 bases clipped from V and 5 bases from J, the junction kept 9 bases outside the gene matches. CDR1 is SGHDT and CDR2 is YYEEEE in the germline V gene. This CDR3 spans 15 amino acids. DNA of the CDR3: TGTGCCAGCAGCCCGGGGGACAGGGCTGCTTATGGCTACACCTTC. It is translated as CASSPGDRAAYGYTF.

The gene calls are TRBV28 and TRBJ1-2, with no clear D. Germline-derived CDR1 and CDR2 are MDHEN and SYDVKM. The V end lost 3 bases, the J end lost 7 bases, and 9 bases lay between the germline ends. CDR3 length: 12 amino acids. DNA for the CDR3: TGTGCCAGCAGTTTTCCGGCGGGTGGCTACACCTTC. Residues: CASSFPAGGYTF.

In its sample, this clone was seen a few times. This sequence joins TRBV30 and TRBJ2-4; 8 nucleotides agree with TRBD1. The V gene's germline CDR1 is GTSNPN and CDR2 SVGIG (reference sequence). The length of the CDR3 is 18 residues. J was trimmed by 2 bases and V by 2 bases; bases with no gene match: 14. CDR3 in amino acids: CAWSRDRSLVLSKNIQYF. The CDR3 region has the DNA TGTGCCTGGAGTCGGGACAGGTCTCTTGTGTTATCCAAAAACATTCAGTACTTC.

The CDR3, as DNA: TGTGCCAGCAGTTCAGCCCGGGACAGGCAAGAGACCCAGTACTTC. This translates into CASSSARDRQETQYF. V is TRBV6-5 and J is TRBJ2-5; 8 bases line up with TRBD1. Germline V gene lookup returns CDR1 MNHEY and CDR2 SVGAGI. The CDR3 totals 15 residues. Unmatched junction bases numbered 6, after V lost 4 bases and J lost 2 bases.

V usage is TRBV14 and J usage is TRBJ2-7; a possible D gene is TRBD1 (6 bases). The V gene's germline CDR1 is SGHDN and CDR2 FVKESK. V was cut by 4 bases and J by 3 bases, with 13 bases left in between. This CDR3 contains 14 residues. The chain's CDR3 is CASSPDSRIYEQYF. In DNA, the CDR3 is TGTGCCAGCAGCCCGGACAGCCGAATCTACGAGCAGTACTTC.